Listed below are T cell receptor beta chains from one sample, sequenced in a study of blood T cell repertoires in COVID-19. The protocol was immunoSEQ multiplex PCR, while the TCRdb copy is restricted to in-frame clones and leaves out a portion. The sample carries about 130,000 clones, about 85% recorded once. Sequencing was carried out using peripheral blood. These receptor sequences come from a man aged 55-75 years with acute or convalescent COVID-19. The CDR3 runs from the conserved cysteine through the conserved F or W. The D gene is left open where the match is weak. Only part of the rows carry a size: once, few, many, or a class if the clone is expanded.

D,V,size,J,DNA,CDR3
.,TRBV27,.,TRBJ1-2,TGTGCCAGCAGTTCCCAGGACTATGGCTACACCTTC,CASSSQDYGYTF
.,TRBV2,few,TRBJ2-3,TGTGCCAGCAGGGAGAGGTGGCGTGACTATACGCAGTATTTT,CASRERWRDYTQYF
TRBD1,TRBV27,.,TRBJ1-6,TGTGCCAGCAGTTTATCTCCGGGACAGGGTCCGGCACCCCTCCACTTT,CASSLSPGQGPAPLHF
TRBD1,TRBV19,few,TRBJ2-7,TGTGCCAGTACCACCGGACAGGGTAACGAGCAGTACTTC,CASTTGQGNEQYF
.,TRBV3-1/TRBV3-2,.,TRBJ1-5,TGTGCCAGCAGCCGTGGCGGCGGTCAGCCCCAGCATTTT,CASSRGGGQPQHF
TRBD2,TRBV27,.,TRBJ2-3,TGTGCCAGCGGAAGGATGACCGGGACTAGCCGAGCAGATACGCAGTATTTT,CASGRMTGTSRADTQYF
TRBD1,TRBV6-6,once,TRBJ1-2,TGTGCCAGCAGGGACGGACAGGGGGCTGGCTATGGCTACACCTTC,CASRDGQGAGYGYTF
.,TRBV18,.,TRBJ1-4,TGTGCCAGCTCACCACAGGGGCATCCCCTTAATGAAAAACTGTTTTTT,CASSPQGHPLNEKLFF
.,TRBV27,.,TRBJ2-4,TGTGCCAGCAGTTCCCCCCCAGGGTCGGGAAACATTCAGTACTTC,CASSSPPGSGNIQYF
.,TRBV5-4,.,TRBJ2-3,TGTGCCAGCAGCTTGCGTGGGAGGATCCCAGATACGCAGTATTTT,CASSLRGRIPDTQYF
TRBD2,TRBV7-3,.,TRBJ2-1,TGTGCCAGCAGCTTAGGGAGGGAGCCTTACAATGAGCAGTTCTTC,CASSLGREPYNEQFF
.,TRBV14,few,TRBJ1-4,TGTGCCAGCAGCCAAGATCTCTCAGCGAGAGAAAAACTGTTTTTT,CASSQDLSAREKLFF
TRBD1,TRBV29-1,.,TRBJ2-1,TGCAGCGCAGGACAGGGTGAGAATGAGCAGTTCTTC,CSAGQGENEQFF
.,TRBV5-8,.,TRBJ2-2,TGTGCCAGCAGCTCGGTTCATGGGGCCCCGAACACCGGGGAGCTGTTTTTT,CASSSVHGAPNTGELFF
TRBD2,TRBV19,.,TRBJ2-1,TGTGCCAGTAGTTCTAGCGGGAGGTACAATGAGCAGTTCTTC,CASSSSGRYNEQFF
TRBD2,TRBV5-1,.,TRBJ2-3,TGCGCCAGCAGCTTGGAAGGGAGGGACACAGATACGCAGTATTTT,CASSLEGRDTDTQYF
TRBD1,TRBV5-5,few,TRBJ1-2,TGTGCCAGCAGCCCGAGACAGGGGGCGCTTGGTGGCTACACCTTC,CASSPRQGALGGYTF
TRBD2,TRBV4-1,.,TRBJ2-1,TGCGCCAGCGCCCGCGGGAGCTCCTACAATGAGCAGTTCTTC,CASARGSSYNEQFF
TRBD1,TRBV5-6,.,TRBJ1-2,TGTGCCAGCAGCCCATTGGCAGGGGGTTATAGCGATGGCTACACCTTC,CASSPLAGGYSDGYTF
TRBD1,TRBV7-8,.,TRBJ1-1,TGTGCCAGCAGCTTAGGGACAGGGGCGGCCACTGAAGCTTTCTTT,CASSLGTGAATEAFF
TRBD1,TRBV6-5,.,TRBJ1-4,TGTGCCAGTACTCTGGAGGGGACAGGGGGCGAAAAACTGTTTTTT,CASTLEGTGGEKLFF
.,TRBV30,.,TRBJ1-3,TGTGCCTGGACAAGGGACACAGATGGAAACACCATATATTTT,CAWTRDTDGNTIYF
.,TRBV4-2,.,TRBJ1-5,TGTGCCAGCAGCCAAGATTTTGAGGGTTATCAGCCCCAGCATTTT,CASSQDFEGYQPQHF
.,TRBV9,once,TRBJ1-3,TGTGCCAGCAGCCCCGGTGGGGGCCGCTCTGGAAACACCATATATTTT,CASSPGGGRSGNTIYF
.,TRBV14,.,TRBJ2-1,TGTGCCAGCAGCCACTTCCTCTCCCTGTCCGGTGAGCAGTTCTTC,CASSHFLSLSGEQFF
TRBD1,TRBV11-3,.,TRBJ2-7,TGTGCCAGCAGCCCCGGGACAGGGTCCTACGAGCAGTACTTC,CASSPGTGSYEQYF
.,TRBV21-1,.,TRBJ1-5,TGTGCCAGCACCCACTCGACAGGTGATCATAGCAATCAGCCCCAGCATTTT,CASTHSTGDHSNQPQHF
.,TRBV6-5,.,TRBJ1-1,TGTGCCAGCAGCCAGAGATTGACAGGGAACACTGAAGCTTTCTTT,CASSQRLTGNTEAFF
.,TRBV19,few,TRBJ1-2,TGTGCCAGTACGGGGGGTTTTAGAGGCTACACCTTC,CASTGGFRGYTF
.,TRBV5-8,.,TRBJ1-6,TGTGCCAGCAGCTTACGACAGGCGAATTCACCCCTCCACTTT,CASSLRQANSPLHF
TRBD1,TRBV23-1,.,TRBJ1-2,TGCGCCAGCACCTCAGACAGGGGGCGCCTGGGCCCTCATGGCTACACCTTC,CASTSDRGRLGPHGYTF
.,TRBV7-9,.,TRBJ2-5,TGTGCCAGCAGCCTCCCGGGTGCCGGGGAGACCCAGTACTTC,CASSLPGAGETQYF
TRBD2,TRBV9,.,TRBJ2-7,TGTGCCAGCAGCGTAGCAGCTAGCGGGAGGCAGTACTTC,CASSVAASGRQYF
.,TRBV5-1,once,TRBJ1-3,TGCGCCAGCAGCTCTGACAGTTCTGGAAACACCATATATTTT,CASSSDSSGNTIYF
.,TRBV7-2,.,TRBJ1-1,TGTGCCAGCAGCTTAGAGACGGGTGCGGAAGCTTTCTTT,CASSLETGAEAFF
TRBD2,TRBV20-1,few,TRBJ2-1,TGCAGTGCTAGTGGGACTAGCGGGAGGGCCTCCTACAATGAGCAGTTCTTC,CSASGTSGRASYNEQFF
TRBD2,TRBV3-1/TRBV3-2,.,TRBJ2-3,TGTGCCAGCAGCCAATGGAGTAACGCCGGGAGGGAGGATACGCAGTATTTT,CASSQWSNAGREDTQYF
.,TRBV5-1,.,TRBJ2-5,TGCGCCAGCAGCTTGGAAGCGGTCAAACAAGAGACCCAGTACTTC,CASSLEAVKQETQYF
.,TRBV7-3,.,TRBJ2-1,TGTGCCAGCAGCTTAACTAGACAGGTTCCCAATGAGCAGTTCTTC,CASSLTRQVPNEQFF
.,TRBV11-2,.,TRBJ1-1,TGTGCCAGCGCGGCGGGGCCGAACACTGAAGCTTTCTTT,CASAAGPNTEAFF
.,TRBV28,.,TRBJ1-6,TGTGCCAGCAGTTTAGGGCAGGGGTTCTATTCACCCCTCCACTTT,CASSLGQGFYSPLHF
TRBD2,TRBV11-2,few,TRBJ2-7,TGTGCCAGCAGCTTACCCGTTCTAGCGGGAGAGGGTATTAGCGAGCAGTACTTC,CASSLPVLAGEGISEQYF
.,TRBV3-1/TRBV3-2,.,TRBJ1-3,TGTGCCAGCAGCCCTACGGAGAGCTCTGGAAACACCATATATTTT,CASSPTESSGNTIYF
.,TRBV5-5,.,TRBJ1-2,TGTGCCAGCAGTTTTCAGGTCGCGAATGGCTACACCTTC,CASSFQVANGYTF
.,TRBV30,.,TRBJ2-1,TGTGCCTGGAGGGAGCCCCAGCGCTACAATGAGCAGTTCTTC,CAWREPQRYNEQFF